This T cell receptor (beta chain) emerged from a study of T cells in Graves' hyperthyroidism and ophthalmopathy. Under 3 months was the duration of disease in ophthalmopathy patients, who also had a Clinical Activity Score of at least 3 and a NOSPECS grade of at least 4. Clinical symptoms, serum thyroxine, TRAb, thyroid ultrasound and orbital computed tomography established diagnosis. The authors obtained PBMCs from roughly 10 ml of fresh peripheral blood. Regions amplified from RNA transcripts were the TCR beta CDR3 regions. The HTBI primer set drove a first-round RT-PCR of the TCR CDR3. TCRdb redid the calling of the multiplex PCR reads with MiXCR, one entry per CDR3 protein. This sample has 360,000 or so distinct CDR3 sequences, with approximately 14% found just once. Study-level results: Blood also held most thyroid clonotypes expanded beyond 0.001.

Ten or more counts support this clonotype. Its target is not known. CDR1 is DFQATT, CDR2 SNEGSKA, per germline (reference sequence). Trimming cost V 2 bases and J 2 bases, with 13 bases left between them. This CDR3 region has 14 residues. The sequence came from a woman between 55 and 75 years old with Graves' ophthalmopathy. The rearrangement links TRBV20-1 to TRBJ2-7; D is unclear. The sample comprised blood. The CDR3 here is CSARSTVSAYEQYF. CDR3 DNA: TGCAGTGCTAGATCGACTGTATCTGCCTACGAGCAGTACTTC.